The clone carrying this TCR beta chain was seen a few times. Treatment meaning: oral pan-JAK inhibitor, 5-10 mg twice daily. This sample is part of a study of CD8+ T cells in alopecia areata. In each case, RNA was isolated and then reverse transcribed into cDNA as the sequencing template. Using immunoSEQ multiplex PCR, the repertoire was profiled, and TCRdb retains in-frame clones only, with some absent. The profile covers fewer than 250,000 clones, with around 43% appearing a single time and roughly 2.6% taken by the ten largest. Per germline, CDR1 SGHDT and CDR2 YYEEEE. The CDR3 is 14 amino acids. V was clipped by 7 bases and J by 6 bases, with 17 bases between them.

The sequence came from a human donor with alopecia areata. V usage is TRBV5-6 and J usage is TRBJ2-4, with D unresolved. This specimen consisted of CD4+ T cells sorted from blood, obtained at approximately week 39, from a patient treated with tofacitinib. CDR3 bases: TGTGCCAGCCGAACAGCAGCAGGCGGAAACATTCAGTACTTC. Protein product: CASRTAAGGNIQYF. The complete variable domain, with remaining parts taken from reference TRBV5-6 and TRBJ2-4, reads DAGVTQSPTHLIKTRGQQVTLRCSPKSGHDTVSWYQQALGQGPQFIFQYYEEEERQRGNFPDRFSGHQFPNYSSELNVNALLLGDSALYLCASRTAAGGNIQYFGAGTRLSVL.